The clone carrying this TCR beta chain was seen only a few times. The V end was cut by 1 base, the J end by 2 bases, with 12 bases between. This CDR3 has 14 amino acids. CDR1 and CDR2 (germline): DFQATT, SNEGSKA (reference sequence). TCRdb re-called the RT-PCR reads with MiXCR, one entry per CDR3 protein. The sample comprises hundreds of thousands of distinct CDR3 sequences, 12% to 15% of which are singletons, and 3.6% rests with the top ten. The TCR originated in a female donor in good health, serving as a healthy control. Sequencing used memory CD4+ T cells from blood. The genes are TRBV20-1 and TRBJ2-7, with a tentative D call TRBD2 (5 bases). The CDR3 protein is CSARGVGSAYEQYF. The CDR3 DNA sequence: TGCAGTGCTAGAGGAGTAGGGAGCGCCTACGAGCAGTACTTC.